This TCR beta chain emerged from a study of cytomegalovirus exposure and HLA in healthy donors. General observations from the study: Listed as cytomegalovirus-associated were 164 TCR beta chains. Most TCR sequences showed up rarely, but some public TCRs showed up in many donors. CMV antigen specificity of a few CMV-associated chains was confirmed in vitro.

These donors were members of the roughly 120-subject validation cohort, a group separate from the approximately 620-subject first cohort. Measured with immunoSEQ multiplex PCR; TCRdb has only the in-frame clones, and not every one. Among 150,000 to 200,000 clones listed, roughly 89% were seen once. The CDR3 has 14 residues. Trimming cost V 4 bases and J 3 bases, with 12 bases left between them. Germline assignment: CDR1 MNHNS and CDR2 SASEGT. As concerns this clone: Its target is not known.

The specimen sequenced was PBMCs. The receptor was derived from a woman aged 25-40 years in good health and CMV-seronegative. The chain joins TRBV6-1 to TRBJ2-5; tentatively, D is TRBD1 (5 bases). Written as DNA, the CDR3 is TGTGCCAGCAGTGCTCGACAGACGAAAGAGACCCAGTACTTC. This gives the protein CASSARQTKETQYF.